Below are 18 T cell receptor beta chains sequenced from a single sample in a study of vaccination and CD4 T cells after COVID-19. The antigens for these receptors are not known. The Oncomine TCR Beta short-read assay sequenced DNA from cultured CD4+ T cells. Each CDR3 protein is one row after TCRdb ran MiXCR on the PCR reads. Among 15,000 or so distinct CDR3 sequences listed, 63% were seen once. Treatment noted: roughly nine-day PBMC culture with coronavirus spike peptide pools or control peptides (ViraFEST assay). The sample taken for sequencing was CD4+ T cells from blood, cultured in vitro. The origin of the receptors is a human donor who had recovered from COVID-19.

This clonotype came up once. The rearrangement links TRBV20-1 to TRBJ2-7; 8 positions agree with TRBD1. The germline V gene has CDR1 DFQATT and CDR2 SNEGSKA (reference sequence). V dropped 0 bases and J dropped 6; count of bases not matched to a gene: 4. The CDR3 runs to 13 residues. The CDR3 loop reads CSARDGQGIEQYF. CDR3 nucleotides: TGCAGTGCTAGAGATGGACAGGGAATCGAGCAGTACTTC.

The chain couples TRBV10-3 to TRBJ1-5; D gene ambiguous. The CDR3 covers 14 residues. The germline CDR1 and CDR2 sequences are ENHRY and SYGVKD. V was pared by 2 bases and J by 9 bases, with 14 bases between. CDR3 protein: CAISERARVRPQHF. CDR3 bases: TGTGCCATCAGTGAGAGGGCAAGGGTACGGCCCCAGCATTTT.

A few counts support this clonotype. This chain joins TRBV6-1 and TRBJ2-2; 11 positions match TRBD2. The CDR3 length is 16 residues. V shed 6 bases, J shed 4 bases, and the junction held 7 bases outside the gene matches. Germline CDR1 is MNHNS and CDR2 is SASEGT. This chain's CDR3 is CASSLLAGASTGELFF. The CDR3 DNA reads TGTGCCAGCAGCCTACTAGCGGGAGCTTCCACCGGGGAGCTGTTTTTT.

This clonotype has just a few counts. The J gene is TRBJ2-7, the V gene TRBV27, with 7 bases aligning to TRBD2. The germline V gene encodes CDR1 MNHEY and CDR2 SMNVEV (reference sequence). V shed 6 bases and J 5 bases; nucleotides not matched to a gene: 16. CDR3 length: 16 residues. The CDR3 region is CASSQTTGLVGHEQYF. The CDR3 DNA is TGTGCCAGCAGCCAGACCACCGGACTAGTTGGCCACGAGCAGTACTTC.

The V gene is TRBV19, the J gene TRBJ2-6; possibly TRBD1 or TRBD2 for D (5 bases each). The CDR3 runs to 16 residues. The germline CDR1 and CDR2 sequences are LNHDA and SQIVND (reference sequence). Trimming stripped 3 bases from V and 0 bases from J, with 9 bases between. CDR3: CASSIPGRSGANVLTF. CDR3 bases: TGTGCCAGTAGTATCCCGGGACGCTCTGGGGCCAACGTCCTGACTTTC.

The chain joins TRBV6-1 to TRBJ2-1; D is unclear. This CDR3 is built from 15 residues. From germline, CDR1 is MNHNS and CDR2 SASEGT. V was clipped by 6 bases and J by 1 base, with 13 bases between them. The CDR3 loop reads CASSPDPPSYNEQFF. The CDR3 nucleotides read TGTGCCAGCAGCCCAGATCCCCCGTCCTACAATGAGCAGTTCTTC.

The chain links TRBV2 to TRBJ2-3, with D unresolved. Trimming removed 1 base at V and 0 bases at J, with 8 bases between. The CDR3 runs to 15 residues. CDR1 is SNHLY, CDR2 FYNNEI, per germline. The CDR3 sequence is CASSEGLLSTDTQYF. The CDR3 nucleotides read TGTGCCAGCAGTGAAGGGTTATTGAGCACAGATACGCAGTATTTT.

The genes are TRBV7-9 and TRBJ1-1; TRBD1 agrees at 7 bases. The V gene's germline CDR1 is SEHNR and CDR2 FQNEAQ (reference sequence). The CDR3 runs to 15 residues. Trimming cost V 5 bases and J 5 bases; bases outside gene matches: 11. The CDR3 region has the DNA TGTGCCAGCAGCCCAAATCGTCCAGGGGGTACTGAAGCTTTCTTT. It is translated as CASSPNRPGGTEAFF. The full variable domain, with the rest looked up from reference TRBV7-9 and TRBJ1-1, is DTGVSQNPRHKITKRGQNVTFRCDPISEHNRLYWYRQTLGQGPEFLTYFQNEAQLEKSRLLSDRFSAERPKGSFSTLEIQRTEQGDSAMYLCASSPNRPGGTEAFFGQGTRLTVV.

The table lists this clonotype with a count of one. The chain uses TRBV19 and TRBJ2-1; 8 bases align to TRBD2. The CDR3 is 14 amino acids. Germline trimming cut 4 bases from V and 6 bases from J; bases unmatched to any gene: 5. Germline CDR1 is LNHDA and CDR2 is SQIVND (reference sequence). CDR3 amino acids: CASSSGRSVNEQFF. As DNA, the CDR3 is TGTGCCAGTAGTAGCGGGAGGTCGGTCAATGAGCAGTTCTTC. The entire variable domain, with the rest obtained from reference TRBV19 and TRBJ2-1, is as follows: DGGITQSPKYLFRKEGQNVTLSCEQNLNHDAMYWYRQDPGQGLRLIYYSQIVNDFQKGDIAEGYSVSREKKESFPLTVTSAQKNPTAFYLCASSSGRSVNEQFFGPGTRLTVL.

This clonotype was seen a few times. The rearrangement links TRBV20-1 to TRBJ1-1; 7 bases match TRBD1. CDR1 is DFQATT and CDR2 is SNEGSKA in the germline V gene (reference sequence). The CDR3 runs 14 residues. The V gene end was trimmed by 6 bases and the J gene end by 5 bases; junction bases not matched to a gene: 12. Here the CDR3 DNA reads TGCAGTGCGCCCCCCCAGGGGGGCCGGACTGAAGCTTTCTTT. It codes for CSAPPQGGRTEAFF.

The genes are TRBV5-1 and TRBJ1-6, with unresolved D. CDR1 and CDR2 from the germline V gene are SGHRS and YFSETQ. V was cut by 0 bases and J by 5 bases, with 9 bases left in between. This CDR3 region has 15 residues. For the CDR3, the DNA is TGCGCCAGCAGCTTGGGCCAGCTGGATAATTCACCCCTCCACTTT. Translated, it gives CASSLGQLDNSPLHF.

The rearrangement uses TRBV12-3 or TRBV12-4 and TRBJ2-5; the D gene is possibly TRBD1 (6 bases). V lost 0 bases, J lost 5 bases, and 10 bases lay in between. This CDR3 contains 14 residues. CDR3: CASSLAQGRETQYF. In nucleotides, the CDR3 is TGTGCCAGCAGTTTAGCACAGGGAAGGGAGACCCAGTACTTC.

The J gene is TRBJ2-7, the V gene TRBV20-1, with D possibly being TRBD1 or TRBD2 (5 bases each). The CDR3 loop spans 14 amino acids. Trimming cost V 1 base and J 5 bases, with 15 bases left between them. Germline lookup yields CDR1 DFQATT and CDR2 SNEGSKA (reference sequence). CDR3 residues: CSARAAPGRNEQYF. CDR3 in DNA: TGCAGTGCTAGAGCGGCGCCGGGACGAAACGAGCAGTACTTC.

In DNA, the CDR3 is TGTGCCAGCAGTTTATTGGGGGGCGGGGGCTACACCTTC. It specifies CASSLLGGGGYTF. V and J are TRBV28 and TRBJ1-2, with D maybe TRBD1 (6 bases). V was clipped by 1 base and J by 8 bases, with 11 bases between them. Germline-derived CDR1 and CDR2 are MDHEN and SYDVKM. CDR3 length: 13 amino acids.

The rearrangement links TRBV7-9 to TRBJ2-3; 8 bases match TRBD1. The CDR3 is made up of 16 amino acids. Trimming removed 5 bases from V and 0 bases from J; junction bases left unmatched: 7. Per germline, CDR1 SEHNR and CDR2 FQNEAQ (reference sequence). CDR3 sequence reads: CASSRTTGASTDTQYF. As DNA, the CDR3 is TGTGCCAGCAGCCGCACGACAGGGGCCAGCACAGATACGCAGTATTTT.

The chain combines TRBV12-3 or TRBV12-4 with TRBJ2-7; D might be TRBD1 or TRBD2, each matching 5 bases. V lost 4 bases and J lost 4, with 17 bases in between. The CDR3 sequence is 15 residues long. The CDR3 loop is CASSSLGRNPYEQYF. Written as DNA, the CDR3 is TGTGCCAGCAGTTCCCTGGGACGAAATCCGTACGAGCAGTACTTC.

The chain carries TRBV10-3 and TRBJ2-5, with TRBD2 matching 7 bases. The germline gives CDR1 ENHRY, CDR2 SYGVKD. With V trimmed by 2 bases and J by 5 bases, 5 bases remained unmatched. The CDR3 is 14 residues long. CDR3 DNA sequence: TGTGCCATCAGTGAGGCGGGAGTCTGGGAGACCCAGTACTTC. Protein sequence: CAISEAGVWETQYF.

V and J are TRBV20-1 and TRBJ2-4, with unresolved D. V was pared by 3 bases and J by 0 bases, with 15 bases between. The length of the CDR3 is 16 residues. Germline CDR1 reads DFQATT; CDR2 reads SNEGSKA (reference sequence). CDR3 in DNA: TGCAGTGCTAGTGGGGTGGACCGATTAGCCAAAAACATTCAGTACTTC. This translates into CSASGVDRLAKNIQYF.